What follows are 6 T cell receptor beta chains derived from one specimen sequenced in a study of T cell repertoires in cytomegalovirus infection. One entry per CDR3 protein, called by TCRdb with MiXCR from the reads. The profile shows some 590,000 distinct CDR3 sequences, 40% of them singletons. Antigen specificity for these receptors is unknown. The specimen comprised cultured PBMCs, sampled from culture after CMV antigen stimulation. The receptors here all came from a human donor in good health (CMV status not recorded). Some clones in this sample may be carry-over from other donors' samples.

This clonotype was observed a handful of times. This chain connects TRBV12-3 or TRBV12-4 to TRBJ2-1, with D possibly matching TRBD2 (5 bases). V was clipped by 6 bases and J by 0 bases, with 15 bases between them. The CDR3 covers 16 residues. In nucleotides, the CDR3 is TGTGCCAGCAGACACGGCCGGGGATCCTCCTACAATGAGCAGTTCTTC. Protein sequence: CASRHGRGSSYNEQFF.

J is TRBJ1-1 and V is TRBV2, with a possible D match to TRBD1 (5 bases). V shed 3 bases and J shed 5 bases, with 10 bases lying between them. CDR3 length equals 13 residues. Germline loops: CDR1 SNHLY, CDR2 FYNNEI. The CDR3 DNA reads as TGTGCCAGCAGTGACAGGGCGCATACTGAAGCTTTCTTT. Translation gives CASSDRAHTEAFF.

This clonotype has just a few counts. The rearrangement uses TRBV7-6 and TRBJ1-2; a possible D gene is TRBD1 (6 bases). The V gene lost 4 bases and the J gene lost 4 bases, with 16 bases spanning the gap. This CDR3 comprises 15 residues. Looked up from germline, CDR1 is SGHVS and CDR2 is FNYEAQ. The CDR3 reads CASSSNRRGIYGYTF. CDR3 DNA: TGTGCCAGCAGCTCCAATCGGAGGGGGATCTATGGCTACACCTTC. Complete variable domain (other parts from reference TRBV7-6 and TRBJ1-2): GAGVSQSPRYKVTKRGQDVALRCDPISGHVSLYWYRQALGQGPEFLTYFNYEAQQDKSGLPNDRFSAERPEGSISTLTIQRTEQRDSAMYRCASSSNRRGIYGYTFGSGTRLTVV.

This clonotype showed up just a few times. The chain carries TRBV7-2 and TRBJ2-5; possible D gene TRBD2, 6 bases. CDR1 SGHTA and CDR2 FQGNSA come from the germline V gene. The germline V and J ends were trimmed by 5 bases and 5 bases, with 18 bases remaining between them. The CDR3 spans 15 residues. The CDR3 DNA is TGTGCCAGCAGCCACCCCCGGGCTAGCGCGGAGACCCAGTACTTC. This codes for CASSHPRASAETQYF.

V and J are TRBV6-5 and TRBJ2-1; TRBD1 matches 9 bases. Trimming took 2 bases from V and 8 from J; bases not matched to a gene: 10. CDR1 and CDR2 from the germline V gene are MNHEY and SVGAGI. The CDR3 has 16 amino acids. Written as DNA, the CDR3 is TGTGCCAGCAGTTACGCACCGGGACAGGGTACCTATGAGCAGTTCTTC. Translated: CASSYAPGQGTYEQFF.

This clonotype was detected a few times. The chain carries TRBV6-1 and TRBJ2-1, with a possible D match to TRBD2 (7 bases). The germline CDR1 and CDR2 sequences are MNHNS and SASEGT. This CDR3 has 15 residues. V was trimmed by 6 bases and J by 2 bases, leaving 14 bases between them. The chain's CDR3 is CASRHRGATYNEQFF. The CDR3 DNA reads TGTGCCAGCAGACACCGGGGGGCCACCTACAATGAGCAGTTCTTC.